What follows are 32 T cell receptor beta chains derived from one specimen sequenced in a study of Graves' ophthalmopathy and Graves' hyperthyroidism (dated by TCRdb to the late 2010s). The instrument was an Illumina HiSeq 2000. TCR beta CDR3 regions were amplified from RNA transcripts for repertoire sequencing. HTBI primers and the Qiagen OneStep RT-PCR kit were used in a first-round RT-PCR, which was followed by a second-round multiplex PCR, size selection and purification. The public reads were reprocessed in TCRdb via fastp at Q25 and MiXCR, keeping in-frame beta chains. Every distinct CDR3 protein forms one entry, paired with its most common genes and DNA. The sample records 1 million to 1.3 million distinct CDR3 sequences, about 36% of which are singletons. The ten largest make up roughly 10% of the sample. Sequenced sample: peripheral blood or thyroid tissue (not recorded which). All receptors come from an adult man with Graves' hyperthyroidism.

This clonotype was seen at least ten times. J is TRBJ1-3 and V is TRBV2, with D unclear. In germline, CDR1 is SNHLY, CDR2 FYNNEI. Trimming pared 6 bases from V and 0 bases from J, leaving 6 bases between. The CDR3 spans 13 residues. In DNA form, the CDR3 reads TGTGCCAGCAGCACAGTCTCTGGAAACACCATATATTTT. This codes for CASSTVSGNTIYF. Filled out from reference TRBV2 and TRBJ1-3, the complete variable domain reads EPEVTQTPSHQVTQMGQEVILRCVPISNHLYFYWYRQILGQKVEFLVSFYNNEISEKSEIFDDQFSVERPDGSNFTLKIRSTKLEDSAMYFCASSTVSGNTIYFGEGSWLTVV.

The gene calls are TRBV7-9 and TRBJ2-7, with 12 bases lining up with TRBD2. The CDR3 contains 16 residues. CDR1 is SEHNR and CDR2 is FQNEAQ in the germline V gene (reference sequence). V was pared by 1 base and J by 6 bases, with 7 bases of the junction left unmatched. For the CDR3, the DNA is TGTGCCAGCAGCTTAGTGCGACTAGCGGGAGTCGGCGAGCAGTACTTC. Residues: CASSLVRLAGVGEQYF.

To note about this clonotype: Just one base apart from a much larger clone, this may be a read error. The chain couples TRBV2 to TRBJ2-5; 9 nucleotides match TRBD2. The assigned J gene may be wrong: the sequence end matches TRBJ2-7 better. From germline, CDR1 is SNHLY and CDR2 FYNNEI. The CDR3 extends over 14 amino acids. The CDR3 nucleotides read TGTGCCAGCAGTGAATTTAGCGGGAGAGACGAGCAGTACTTC. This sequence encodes CASSEFSGRDEQYF.

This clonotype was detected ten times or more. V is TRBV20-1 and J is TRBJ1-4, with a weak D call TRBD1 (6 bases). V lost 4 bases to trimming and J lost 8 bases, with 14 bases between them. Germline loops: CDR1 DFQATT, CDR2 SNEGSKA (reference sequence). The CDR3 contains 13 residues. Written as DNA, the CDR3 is TGCAGTGCTAAGGGGGGTTCCGACGAAAAACTGTTTTTT. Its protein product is CSAKGGSDEKLFF.

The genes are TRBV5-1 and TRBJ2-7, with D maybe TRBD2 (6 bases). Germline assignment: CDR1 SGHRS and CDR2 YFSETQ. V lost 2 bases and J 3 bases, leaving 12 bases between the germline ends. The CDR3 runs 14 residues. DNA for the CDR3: TGCGCCAGCAGCTTCGGGGGAAAAGACTACGAGCAGTACTTC. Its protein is CASSFGGKDYEQYF.

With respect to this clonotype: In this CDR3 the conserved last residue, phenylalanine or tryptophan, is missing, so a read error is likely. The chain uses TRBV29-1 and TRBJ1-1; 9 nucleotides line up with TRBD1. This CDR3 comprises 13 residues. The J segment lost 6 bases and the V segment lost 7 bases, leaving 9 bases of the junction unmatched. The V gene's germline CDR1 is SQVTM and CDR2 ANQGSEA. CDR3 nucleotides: TGCAGCGCTGCTACAGGGGGCAGGGCTGAAGCTTTCCTT. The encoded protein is CSAATGGRAEAFL.

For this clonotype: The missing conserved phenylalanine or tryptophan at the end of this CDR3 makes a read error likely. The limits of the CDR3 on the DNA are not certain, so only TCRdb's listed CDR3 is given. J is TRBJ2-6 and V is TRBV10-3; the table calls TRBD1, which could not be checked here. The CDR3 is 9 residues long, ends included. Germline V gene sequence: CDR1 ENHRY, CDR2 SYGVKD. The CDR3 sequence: CAISEAAGT.

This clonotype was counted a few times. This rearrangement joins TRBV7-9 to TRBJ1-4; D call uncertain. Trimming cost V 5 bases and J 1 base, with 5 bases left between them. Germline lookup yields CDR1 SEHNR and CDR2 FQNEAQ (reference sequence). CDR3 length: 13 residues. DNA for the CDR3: TGTGCCAGCAGCGCTGGAACTAATGAAAAACTGTTTTTT. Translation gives CASSAGTNEKLFF.

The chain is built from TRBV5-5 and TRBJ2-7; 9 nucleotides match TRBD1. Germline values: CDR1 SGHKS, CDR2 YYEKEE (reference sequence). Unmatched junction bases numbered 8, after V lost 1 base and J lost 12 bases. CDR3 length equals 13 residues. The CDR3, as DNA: TGTGCCAGCAGCTTGTGGGAGGGGACAGGGTTGTACTTC. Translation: CASSLWEGTGLYF.

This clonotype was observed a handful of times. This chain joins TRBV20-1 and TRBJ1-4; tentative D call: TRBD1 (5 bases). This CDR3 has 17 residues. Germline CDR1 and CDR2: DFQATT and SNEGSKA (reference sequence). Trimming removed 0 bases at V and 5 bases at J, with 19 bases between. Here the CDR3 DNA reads TGCAGTGCTAGAGATCTGGGGCGAAATCTTCTAAATGAAAAACTGTTTTTT. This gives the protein CSARDLGRNLLNEKLFF.

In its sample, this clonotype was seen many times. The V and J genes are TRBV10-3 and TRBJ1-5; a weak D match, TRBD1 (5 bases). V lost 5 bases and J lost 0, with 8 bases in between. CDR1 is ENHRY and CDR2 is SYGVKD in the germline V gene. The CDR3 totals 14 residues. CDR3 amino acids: CAISQGNSNQPQHF. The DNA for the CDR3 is TGTGCCATCAGTCAGGGAAATAGCAATCAGCCCCAGCATTTT.

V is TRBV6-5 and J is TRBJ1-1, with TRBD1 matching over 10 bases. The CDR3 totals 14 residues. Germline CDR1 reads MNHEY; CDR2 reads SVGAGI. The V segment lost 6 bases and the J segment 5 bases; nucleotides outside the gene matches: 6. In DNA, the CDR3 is TGTGCCAGCAGGGAAGGGACAGGGGTGACTGAAGCTTTCTTT. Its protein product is CASREGTGVTEAFF.

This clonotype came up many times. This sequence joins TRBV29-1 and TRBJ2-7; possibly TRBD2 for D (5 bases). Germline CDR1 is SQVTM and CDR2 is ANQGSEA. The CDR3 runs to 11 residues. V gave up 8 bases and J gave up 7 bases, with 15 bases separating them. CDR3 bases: TGCAGCTCCGGCGGTTCGGGAGAGCAGTACTTC. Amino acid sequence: CSSGGSGEQYF.

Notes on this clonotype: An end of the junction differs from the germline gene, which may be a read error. In DNA, the CDR3 is TGTGCCAGCAGTCCCGTCCACCGACTAGCGGGAGTGTGGCTGGAGACCCAGTACTTC. It encodes CASSPVHRLAGVWLETQYF. This chain uses TRBV24-1 with TRBJ2-5; the match to TRBD2 covers 12 bases. This CDR3 has 19 residues. CDR1 is KGHDR, CDR2 SFDVKD, per germline.

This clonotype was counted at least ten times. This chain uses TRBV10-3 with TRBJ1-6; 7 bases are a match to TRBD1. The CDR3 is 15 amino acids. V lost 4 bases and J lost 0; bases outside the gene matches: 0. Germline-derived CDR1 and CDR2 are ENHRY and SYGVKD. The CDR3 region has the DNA TGTGCCATCAGTGGGGACAGCTCCTATAATTCACCCCTCCACTTT. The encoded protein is CAISGDSSYNSPLHF.

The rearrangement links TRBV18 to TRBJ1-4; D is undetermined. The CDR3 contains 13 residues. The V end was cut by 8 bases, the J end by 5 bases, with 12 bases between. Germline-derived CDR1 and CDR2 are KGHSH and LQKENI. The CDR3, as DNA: TGTGCCAGCGGACGGAACAGAAATGAAAAACTGTTTTTT. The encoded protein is CASGRNRNEKLFF.

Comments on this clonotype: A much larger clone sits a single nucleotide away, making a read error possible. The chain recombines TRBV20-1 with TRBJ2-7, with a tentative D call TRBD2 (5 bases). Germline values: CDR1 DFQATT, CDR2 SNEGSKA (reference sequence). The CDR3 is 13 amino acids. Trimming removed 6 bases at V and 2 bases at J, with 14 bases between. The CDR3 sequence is CSARWRLAYEQYF. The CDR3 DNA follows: TGCAGTGCCCGGTGGAGGCTTGCCTACGAGCAGTACTTC.

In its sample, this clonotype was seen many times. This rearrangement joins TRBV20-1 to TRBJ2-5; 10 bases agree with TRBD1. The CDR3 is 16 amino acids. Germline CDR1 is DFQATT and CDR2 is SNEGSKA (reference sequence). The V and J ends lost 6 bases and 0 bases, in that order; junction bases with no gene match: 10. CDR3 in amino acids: CSADRGLNYNQETQYF. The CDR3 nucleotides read TGCAGTGCAGACAGGGGGCTAAATTATAACCAAGAGACCCAGTACTTC.

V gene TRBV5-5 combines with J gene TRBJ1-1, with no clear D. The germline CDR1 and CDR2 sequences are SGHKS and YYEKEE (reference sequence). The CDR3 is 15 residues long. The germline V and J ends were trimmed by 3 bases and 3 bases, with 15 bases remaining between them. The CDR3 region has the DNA TGTGCCAGCAGCTGGCTGTGGAAAGGACACACTGAAGCTTTCTTT. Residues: CASSWLWKGHTEAFF. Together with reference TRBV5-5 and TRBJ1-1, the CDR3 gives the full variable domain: DAGVTQSPTHLIKTRGQQVTLRCSPISGHKSVSWYQQVLGQGPQFIFQYYEKEERGRGNFPDRFSARQFPNYSSELNVNALLLGDSALYLCASSWLWKGHTEAFFGQGTRLTVV.

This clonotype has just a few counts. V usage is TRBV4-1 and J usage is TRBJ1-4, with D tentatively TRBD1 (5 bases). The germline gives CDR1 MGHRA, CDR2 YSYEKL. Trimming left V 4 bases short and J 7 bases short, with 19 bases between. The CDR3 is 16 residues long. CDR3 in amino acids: CASSLKIPQGGEKLFF. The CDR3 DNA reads TGCGCCAGCAGCCTCAAGATCCCCCAGGGAGGTGAAAAACTGTTTTTT.

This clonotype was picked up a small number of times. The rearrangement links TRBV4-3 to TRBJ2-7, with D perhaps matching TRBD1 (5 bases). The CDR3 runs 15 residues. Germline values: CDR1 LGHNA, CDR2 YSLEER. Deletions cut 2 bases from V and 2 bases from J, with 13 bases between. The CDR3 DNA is TGCGCCAGCAGCCAAAAGTTATTGGACACCTACGAGCAGTACTTC. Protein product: CASSQKLLDTYEQYF.

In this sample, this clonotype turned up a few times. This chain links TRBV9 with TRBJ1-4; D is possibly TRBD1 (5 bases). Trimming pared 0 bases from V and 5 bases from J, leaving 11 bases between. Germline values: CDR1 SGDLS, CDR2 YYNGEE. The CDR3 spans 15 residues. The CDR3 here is CASSVDGGGNEKLFF. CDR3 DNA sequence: TGTGCCAGCAGCGTAGATGGGGGGGGGAATGAAAAACTGTTTTTT.

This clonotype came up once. Here the CDR3 DNA reads TGTGCCAGCTCTCCGGGACAGATACCTTCACCCCTCCACTTT. The encoded protein is CASSPGQIPSPLHF. This chain links TRBV25-1 with TRBJ1-6; TRBD1 aligns across 7 bases. V was clipped by 8 bases and J by 9 bases; unmatched bases: 10. This CDR3 has 14 residues. Germline CDR1 MGHDK, CDR2 SYGVNS.

CDR3 region: CSASGDRLNTEAFF. The CDR3 bases are TGCAGTGCTAGTGGTGACAGGTTGAACACTGAAGCTTTCTTT. V usage is TRBV20-1 and J usage is TRBJ1-1; D is perhaps TRBD1 (6 bases). Germline lookup yields CDR1 DFQATT and CDR2 SNEGSKA (reference sequence). V was pared by 3 bases and J by 0 bases, with 11 bases between. This CDR3 is built from 14 residues.

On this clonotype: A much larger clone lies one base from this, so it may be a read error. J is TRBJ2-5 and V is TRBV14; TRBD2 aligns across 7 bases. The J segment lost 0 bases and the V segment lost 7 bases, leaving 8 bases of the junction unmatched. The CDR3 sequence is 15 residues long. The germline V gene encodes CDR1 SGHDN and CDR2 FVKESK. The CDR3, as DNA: TGTGCCAGCAATAGCGGGCGGGCGAACCAAGAGACCCAGTACTTC. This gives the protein CASNSGRANQETQYF.

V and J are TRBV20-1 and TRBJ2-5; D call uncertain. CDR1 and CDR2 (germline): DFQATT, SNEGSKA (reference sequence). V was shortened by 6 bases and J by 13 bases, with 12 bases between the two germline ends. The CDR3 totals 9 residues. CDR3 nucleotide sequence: TGCAGTGCCACCCCCCCCATGTACTTC. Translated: CSATPPMYF.

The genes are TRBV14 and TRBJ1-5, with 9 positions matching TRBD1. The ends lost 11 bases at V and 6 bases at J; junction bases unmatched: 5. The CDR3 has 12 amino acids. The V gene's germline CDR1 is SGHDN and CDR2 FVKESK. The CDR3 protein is CASGTGLQPQHF. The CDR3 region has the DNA TGTGCCTCCGGGACAGGGCTTCAGCCCCAGCATTTT.

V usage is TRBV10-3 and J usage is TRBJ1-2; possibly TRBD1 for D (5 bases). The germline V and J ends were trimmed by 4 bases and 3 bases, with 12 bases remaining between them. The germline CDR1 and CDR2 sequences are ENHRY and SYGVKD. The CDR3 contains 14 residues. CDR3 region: CAISGGGWDYGYTF. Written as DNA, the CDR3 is TGTGCCATCAGTGGGGGCGGCTGGGACTATGGCTACACCTTC.

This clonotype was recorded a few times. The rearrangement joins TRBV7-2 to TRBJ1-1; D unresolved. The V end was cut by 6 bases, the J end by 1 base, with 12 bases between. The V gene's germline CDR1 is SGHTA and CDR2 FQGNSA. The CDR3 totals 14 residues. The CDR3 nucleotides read TGTGCCAGCAGAACCTGGGGTGGGAACACTGAAGCTTTCTTT. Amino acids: CASRTWGGNTEAFF. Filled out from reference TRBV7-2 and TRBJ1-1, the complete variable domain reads GAGVSQSPSNKVTEKGKDVELRCDPISGHTALYWYRQSLGQGLEFLIYFQGNSAPDKSGLPSDRFSAERTGGSVSTLTIQRTQQEDSAVYLCASRTWGGNTEAFFGQGTRLTVV.

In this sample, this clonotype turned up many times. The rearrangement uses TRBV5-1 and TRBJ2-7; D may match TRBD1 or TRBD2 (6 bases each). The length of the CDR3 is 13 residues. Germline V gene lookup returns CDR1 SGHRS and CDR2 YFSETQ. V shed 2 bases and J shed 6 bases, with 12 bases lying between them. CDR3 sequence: CASSFGGSPEQYF. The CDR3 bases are TGCGCCAGCAGCTTCGGGGGCAGTCCCGAGCAGTACTTC.

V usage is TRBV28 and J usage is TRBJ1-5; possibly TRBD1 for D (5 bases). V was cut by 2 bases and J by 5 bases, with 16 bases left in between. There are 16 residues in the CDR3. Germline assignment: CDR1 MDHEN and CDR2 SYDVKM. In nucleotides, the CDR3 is TGTGCCAGCAGTTTAAGGTACCCGGGAGGGGATCAGCCCCAGCATTTT. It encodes CASSLRYPGGDQPQHF.

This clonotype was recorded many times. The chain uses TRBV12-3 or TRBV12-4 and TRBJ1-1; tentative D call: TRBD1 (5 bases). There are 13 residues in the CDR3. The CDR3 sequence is CVLGKGMNTEAFF. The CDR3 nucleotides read TGTGTACTGGGCAAGGGGATGAACACTGAAGCTTTCTTT.